The clone carrying this T cell receptor beta chain was picked up a small number of times. Sequencing targeted TCR beta in T cells from blood (CD8+ and CD4+). The multiple sclerosis controls, all treatment-naive patients, had relapsing-remitting disease that was stable or active. The authors negatively isolated CD8+ and CD4+ T cells and FACS-enriched TEMRA cells. Reverse transcription of about 0.45 to 1 ug RNA was performed with random hexamers. With immunoSEQ multiplex PCR, TCR beta CDR3 was amplified across 54 Vbeta and 13 Jbeta. TCRdb ran MiXCR on the immunoSEQ multiplex PCR reads and lists one entry per CDR3 protein. The repertoire holds about 400,000 distinct CDR3 sequences, with approximately 85% as singletons. This entry is derived from a study of CD8 T cells in Susac syndrome. The CDR3 has 11 amino acids. Germline values: CDR1 MDHEN, CDR2 SYDVKM. Deletions cut 3 bases from V and 7 bases from J, with 4 bases between.

The sequencing sample was made of CD8+ T cells from PBMCs. The sequence derives from a human donor with multiple sclerosis. The chain is built from TRBV28 and TRBJ2-1; D is unclear. In DNA form, the CDR3 reads TGTGCCAGCAGTTTGAGGAATGAGCAGTTCTTC. Protein sequence: CASSLRNEQFF.